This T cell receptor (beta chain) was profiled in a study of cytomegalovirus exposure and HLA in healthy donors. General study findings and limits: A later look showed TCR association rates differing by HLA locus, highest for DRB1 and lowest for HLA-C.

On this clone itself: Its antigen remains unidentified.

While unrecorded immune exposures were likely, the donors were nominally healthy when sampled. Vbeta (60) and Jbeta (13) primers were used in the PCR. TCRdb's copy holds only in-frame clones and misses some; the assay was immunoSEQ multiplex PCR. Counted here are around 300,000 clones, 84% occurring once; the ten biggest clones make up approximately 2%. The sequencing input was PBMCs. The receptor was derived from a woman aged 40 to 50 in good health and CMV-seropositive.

CDR3 residues: CASSLDWGPYEQYF. CDR3 bases: TGCGCCAGCAGCTTGGATTGGGGCCCCTACGAGCAGTACTTC. V and J are TRBV5-1 and TRBJ2-7; weak D call: TRBD1 (5 bases). Trimming took off 0 bases at V and 2 bases at J, with 9 bases between the two ends. The CDR3 runs 14 residues. CDR1 and CDR2 from the germline V gene are SGHRS and YFSETQ. Combining the CDR3 with reference TRBV5-1 and TRBJ2-7 gives the whole variable domain KAGVTQTPRYLIKTRGQQVTLSCSPISGHRSVSWYQQTPGQGLQFLFEYFSETQRNKGNFPGRFSGRQFSNSRSEMNVSTLELGDSALYLCASSLDWGPYEQYFGPGTRLTVT.